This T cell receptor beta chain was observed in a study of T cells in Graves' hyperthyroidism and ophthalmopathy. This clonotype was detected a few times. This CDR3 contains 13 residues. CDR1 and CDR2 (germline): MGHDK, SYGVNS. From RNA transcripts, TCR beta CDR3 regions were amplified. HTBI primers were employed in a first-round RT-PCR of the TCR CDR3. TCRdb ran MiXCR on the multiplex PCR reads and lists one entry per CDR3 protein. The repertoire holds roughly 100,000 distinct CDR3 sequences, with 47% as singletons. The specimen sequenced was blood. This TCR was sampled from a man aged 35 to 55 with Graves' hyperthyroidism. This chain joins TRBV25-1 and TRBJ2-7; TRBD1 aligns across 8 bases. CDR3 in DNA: TGTGCTAGAGATCCGGAACAGGGGGACGAGCAGTACTTC. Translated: CARDPEQGDEQYF.